This TCR beta chain is from a study of cytomegalovirus exposure and HLA in healthy donors. The CDR3 spans 14 residues. V lost 5 bases to trimming and J lost 5 bases, with 15 bases between them. Per germline, CDR1 SEHNR and CDR2 FQNEAQ (reference sequence). Both 60 Vbeta primers and 13 Jbeta primers went into the PCR. Some clones are missing from TCRdb's copy, which holds only in-frame ones; the method was immunoSEQ multiplex PCR. This sample has approximately 100,000 clones, with roughly three fifths found just once. The origin of this receptor is a man aged 25 to 40 in good health and CMV-seropositive. The sample comprised PBMCs. The gene calls are TRBV7-9 and TRBJ1-1; D not certain. Here the CDR3 DNA reads TGTGCCAGCAGCCCCCTAGGAGGGTGGACTGAAGCTTTCTTT. As protein: CASSPLGGWTEAFF.